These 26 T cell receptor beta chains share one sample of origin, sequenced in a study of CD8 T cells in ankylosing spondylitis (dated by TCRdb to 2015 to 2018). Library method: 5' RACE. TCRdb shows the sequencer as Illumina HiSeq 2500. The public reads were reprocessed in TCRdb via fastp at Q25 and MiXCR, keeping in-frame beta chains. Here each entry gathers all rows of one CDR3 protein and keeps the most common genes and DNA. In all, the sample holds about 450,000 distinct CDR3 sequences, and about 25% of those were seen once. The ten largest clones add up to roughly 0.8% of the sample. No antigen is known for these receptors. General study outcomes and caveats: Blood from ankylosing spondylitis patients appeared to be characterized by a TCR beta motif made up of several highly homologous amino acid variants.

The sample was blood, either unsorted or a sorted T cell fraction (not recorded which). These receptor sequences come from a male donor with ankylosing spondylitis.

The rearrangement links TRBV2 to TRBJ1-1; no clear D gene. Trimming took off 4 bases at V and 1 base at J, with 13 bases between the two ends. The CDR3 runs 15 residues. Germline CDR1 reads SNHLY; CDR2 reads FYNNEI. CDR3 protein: CASSGPNIGNTEAFF. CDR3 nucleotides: TGTGCCAGCAGTGGGCCCAACATCGGGAACACTGAAGCTTTCTTT.

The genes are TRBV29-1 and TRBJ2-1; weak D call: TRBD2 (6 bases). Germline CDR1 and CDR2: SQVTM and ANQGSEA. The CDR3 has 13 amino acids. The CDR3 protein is CAAGLANHNEQFF. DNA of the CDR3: TGCGCCGCGGGGCTAGCGAACCACAATGAGCAGTTCTTC.

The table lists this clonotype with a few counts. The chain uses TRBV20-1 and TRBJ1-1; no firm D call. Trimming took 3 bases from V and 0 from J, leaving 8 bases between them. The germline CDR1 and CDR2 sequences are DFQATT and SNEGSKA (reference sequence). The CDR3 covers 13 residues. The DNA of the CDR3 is TGCAGTGCTAGGAGACAATTGAACACTGAAGCTTTCTTT. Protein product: CSARRQLNTEAFF.

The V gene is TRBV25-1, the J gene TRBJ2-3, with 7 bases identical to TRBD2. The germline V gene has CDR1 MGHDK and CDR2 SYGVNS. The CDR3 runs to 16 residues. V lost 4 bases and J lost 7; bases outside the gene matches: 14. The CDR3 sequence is CASSGWAAGFRNTQYF. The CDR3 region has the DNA TGTGCCAGCAGTGGTTGGGCAGCGGGGTTCCGCAATACGCAGTATTTT.

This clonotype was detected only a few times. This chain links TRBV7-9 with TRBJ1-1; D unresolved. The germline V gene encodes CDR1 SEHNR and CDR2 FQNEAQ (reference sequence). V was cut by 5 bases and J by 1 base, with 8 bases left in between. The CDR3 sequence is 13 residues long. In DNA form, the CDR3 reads TGTGCCAGCAGCCTACCCCCGAACACTGAAGCTTTCTTT. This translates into CASSLPPNTEAFF.

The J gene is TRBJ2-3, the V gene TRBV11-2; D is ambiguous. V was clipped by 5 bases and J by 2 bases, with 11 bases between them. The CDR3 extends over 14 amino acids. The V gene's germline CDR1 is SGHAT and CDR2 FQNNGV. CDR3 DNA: TGTGCCAGCAGCCTTCCGCCCCACACAGATACGCAGTATTTT. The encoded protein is CASSLPPHTDTQYF. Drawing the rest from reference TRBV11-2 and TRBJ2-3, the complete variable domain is EAGVAQSPRYKIIEKRQSVAFWCNPISGHATLYWYQQILGQGPKLLIQFQNNGVVDDSQLPKDRFSAERLKGVDSTLKIQPAKLEDSAVYLCASSLPPHTDTQYFGPGTRLTVL.

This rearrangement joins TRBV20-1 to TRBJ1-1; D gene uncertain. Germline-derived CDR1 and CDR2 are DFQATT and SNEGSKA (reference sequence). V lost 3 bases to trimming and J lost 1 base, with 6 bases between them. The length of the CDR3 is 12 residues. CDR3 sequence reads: CSASRPNTEAFF. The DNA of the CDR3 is TGCAGTGCTAGTCGGCCGAACACTGAAGCTTTCTTT.

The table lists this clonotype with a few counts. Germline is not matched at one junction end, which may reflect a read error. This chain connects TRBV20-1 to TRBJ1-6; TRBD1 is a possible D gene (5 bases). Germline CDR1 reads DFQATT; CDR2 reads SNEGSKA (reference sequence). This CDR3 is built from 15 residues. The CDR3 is CTARGIGSDNSPLHF. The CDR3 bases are TGCACCGCAAGGGGAATAGGCTCCGATAATTCACCCCTCCACTTT.

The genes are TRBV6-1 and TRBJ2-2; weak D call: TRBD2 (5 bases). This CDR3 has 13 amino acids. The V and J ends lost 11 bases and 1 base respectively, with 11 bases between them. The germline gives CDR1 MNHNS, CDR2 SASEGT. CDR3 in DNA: TGTGCCGGTCGAAGCGGGAACACCGGGGAGCTGTTTTTT. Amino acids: CAGRSGNTGELFF.

The CDR3 is CASRGTGAHQPQHF. The CDR3 nucleotides are TGTGCCAGCAGGGGGACAGGGGCCCATCAGCCCCAGCATTTT. This chain joins TRBV2 and TRBJ1-5; 10 nucleotides align to TRBD1. Germline CDR1 is SNHLY and CDR2 is FYNNEI. Losses at the gene ends were 6 bases for V and 5 bases for J; bases not matched to a gene: 4. The CDR3 has 14 amino acids. Complete variable domain (other parts from reference TRBV2 and TRBJ1-5): EPEVTQTPSHQVTQMGQEVILRCVPISNHLYFYWYRQILGQKVEFLVSFYNNEISEKSEIFDDQFSVERPDGSNFTLKIRSTKLEDSAMYFCASRGTGAHQPQHFGDGTRLSIL.

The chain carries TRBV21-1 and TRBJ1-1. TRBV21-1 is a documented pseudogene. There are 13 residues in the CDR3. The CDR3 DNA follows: TGTGCCAGCAGCCCGAGAGGGCTCACTCAGGCTTTCTTT. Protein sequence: CASSPRGLTQAFF.

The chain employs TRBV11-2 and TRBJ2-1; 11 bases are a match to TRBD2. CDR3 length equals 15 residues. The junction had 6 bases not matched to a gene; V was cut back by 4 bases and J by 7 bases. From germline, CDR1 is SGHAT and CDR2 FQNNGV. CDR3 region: CASSSTSGSGNEQFF. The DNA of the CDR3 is TGTGCCAGCAGCTCCACTAGCGGGAGTGGTAATGAGCAGTTCTTC.

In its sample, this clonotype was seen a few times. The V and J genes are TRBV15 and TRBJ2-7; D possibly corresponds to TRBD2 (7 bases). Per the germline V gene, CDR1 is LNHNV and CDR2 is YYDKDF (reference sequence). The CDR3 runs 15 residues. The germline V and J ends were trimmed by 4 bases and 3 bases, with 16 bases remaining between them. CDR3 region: CATSKGRGPDYEQYF. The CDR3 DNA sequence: TGTGCCACCAGCAAGGGGCGGGGGCCGGACTACGAGCAGTACTTC. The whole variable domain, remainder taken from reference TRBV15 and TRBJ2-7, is DAMVIQNPRYQVTQFGKPVTLSCSQTLNHNVMYWYQQKSSQAPKLLFHYYDKDFNNEADTPDNFQSRRPNTSFCFLDIRSPGLGDTAMYLCATSKGRGPDYEQYFGPGTRLTVT.

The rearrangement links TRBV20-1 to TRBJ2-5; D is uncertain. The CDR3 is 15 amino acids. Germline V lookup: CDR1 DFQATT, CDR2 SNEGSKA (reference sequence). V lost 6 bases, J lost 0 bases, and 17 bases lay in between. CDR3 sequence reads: CSALTPTNHQETQYF. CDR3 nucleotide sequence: TGCAGTGCGTTGACCCCAACAAATCACCAAGAGACCCAGTACTTC.

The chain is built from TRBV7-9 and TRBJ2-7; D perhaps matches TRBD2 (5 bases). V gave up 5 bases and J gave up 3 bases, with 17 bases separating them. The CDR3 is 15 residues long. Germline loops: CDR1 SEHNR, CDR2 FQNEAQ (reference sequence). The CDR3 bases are TGTGCCAGCAGCACCGGTCCAGTCACTAGCTACGAGCAGTACTTC. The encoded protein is CASSTGPVTSYEQYF.

The CDR3 sequence is CASTSALAADTQYF. The CDR3 DNA reads TGCGCCAGCACCTCGGCACTAGCGGCAGATACGCAGTATTTT. The V gene is TRBV5-1, the J gene TRBJ2-3; TRBD2 aligns across 8 bases. V was pared by 6 bases and J by 4 bases, with 7 bases of the junction left unmatched. CDR3 length: 14 residues. The germline gives CDR1 SGHRS, CDR2 YFSETQ.

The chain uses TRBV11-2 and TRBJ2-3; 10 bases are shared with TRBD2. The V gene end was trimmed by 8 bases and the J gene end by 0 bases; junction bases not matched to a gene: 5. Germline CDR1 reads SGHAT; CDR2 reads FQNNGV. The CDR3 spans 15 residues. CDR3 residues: CASRTSGTSTDTQYF. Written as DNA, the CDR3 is TGTGCCAGCCGGACTAGCGGAACTAGCACAGATACGCAGTATTTT.

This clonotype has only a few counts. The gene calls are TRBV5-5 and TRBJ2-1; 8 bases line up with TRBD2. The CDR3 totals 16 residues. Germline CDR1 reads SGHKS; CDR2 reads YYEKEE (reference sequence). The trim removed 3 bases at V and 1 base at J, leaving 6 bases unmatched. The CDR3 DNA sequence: TGTGCCAGCAGCTATCAAGCGGGAGTGTCCTACAATGAGCAGTTCTTC. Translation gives CASSYQAGVSYNEQFF.

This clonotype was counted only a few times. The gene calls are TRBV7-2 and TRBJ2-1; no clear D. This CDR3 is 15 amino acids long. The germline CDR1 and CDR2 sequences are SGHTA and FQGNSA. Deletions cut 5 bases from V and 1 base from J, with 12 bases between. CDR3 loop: CASSQSWWSYNEQFF. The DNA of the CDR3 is TGTGCCAGCAGCCAGTCGTGGTGGTCCTACAATGAGCAGTTCTTC.

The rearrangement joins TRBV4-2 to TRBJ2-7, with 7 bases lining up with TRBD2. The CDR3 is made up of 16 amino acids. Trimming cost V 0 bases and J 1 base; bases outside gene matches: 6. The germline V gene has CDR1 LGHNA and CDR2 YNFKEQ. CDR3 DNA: TGTGCCAGCAGCCAAGAGACCACTAGCGTTTCCTACGAGCAGTACTTC. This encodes CASSQETTSVSYEQYF.

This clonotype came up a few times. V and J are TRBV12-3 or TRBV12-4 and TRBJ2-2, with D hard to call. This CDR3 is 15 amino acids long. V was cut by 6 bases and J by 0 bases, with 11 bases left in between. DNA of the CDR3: TGTGCCAGCAGGTTCGGCGGAACGAACACCGGGGAGCTGTTTTTT. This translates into CASRFGGTNTGELFF.

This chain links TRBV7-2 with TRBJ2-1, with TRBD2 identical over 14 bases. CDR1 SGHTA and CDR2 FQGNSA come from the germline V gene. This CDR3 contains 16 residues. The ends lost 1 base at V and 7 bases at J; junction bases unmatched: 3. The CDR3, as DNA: TGTGCCAGCAGCTTAGTTGGGACTAGCGGGAGAAATGAGCAGTTCTTC. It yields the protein CASSLVGTSGRNEQFF. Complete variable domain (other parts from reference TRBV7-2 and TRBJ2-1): GAGVSQSPSNKVTEKGKDVELRCDPISGHTALYWYRQSLGQGLEFLIYFQGNSAPDKSGLPSDRFSAERTGGSVSTLTIQRTQQEDSAVYLCASSLVGTSGRNEQFFGPGTRLTVL.

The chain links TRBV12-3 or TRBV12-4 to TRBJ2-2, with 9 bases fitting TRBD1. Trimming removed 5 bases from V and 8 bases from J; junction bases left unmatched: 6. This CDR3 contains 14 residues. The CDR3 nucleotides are TGTGCCAGCAGTCCCGGGACAGGGCTTGGGGAGCTGTTTTTT. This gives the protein CASSPGTGLGELFF.

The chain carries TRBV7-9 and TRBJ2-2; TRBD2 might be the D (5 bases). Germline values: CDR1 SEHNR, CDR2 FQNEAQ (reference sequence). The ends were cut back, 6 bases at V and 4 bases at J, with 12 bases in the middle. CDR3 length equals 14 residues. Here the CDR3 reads CASSKGGVTGELFF. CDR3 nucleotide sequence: TGTGCCAGCAGTAAAGGAGGAGTCACCGGGGAGCTGTTTTTT. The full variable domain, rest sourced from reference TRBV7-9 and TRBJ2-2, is DTGVSQNPRHKITKRGQNVTFRCDPISEHNRLYWYRQTLGQGPEFLTYFQNEAQLEKSRLLSDRFSAERPKGSFSTLEIQRTEQGDSAMYLCASSKGGVTGELFFGEGSRLTVL.

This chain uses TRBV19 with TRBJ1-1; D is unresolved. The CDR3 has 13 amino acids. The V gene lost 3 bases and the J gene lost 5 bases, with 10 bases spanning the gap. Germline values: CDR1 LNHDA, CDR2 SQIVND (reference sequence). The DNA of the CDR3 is TGTGCCAGTAGTATCCAAAGATGGACTGAAGCTTTCTTT. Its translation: CASSIQRWTEAFF. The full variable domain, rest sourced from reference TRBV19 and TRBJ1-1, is DGGITQSPKYLFRKEGQNVTLSCEQNLNHDAMYWYRQDPGQGLRLIYYSQIVNDFQKGDIAEGYSVSREKKESFPLTVTSAQKNPTAFYLCASSIQRWTEAFFGQGTRLTVV.

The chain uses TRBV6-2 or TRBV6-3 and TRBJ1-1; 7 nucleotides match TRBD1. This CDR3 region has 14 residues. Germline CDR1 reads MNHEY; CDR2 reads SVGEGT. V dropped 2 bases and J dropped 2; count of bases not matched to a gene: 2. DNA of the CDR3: TGTGCCAGCAGTTACGGAGGGGGCAACACTGAAGCTTTCTTT. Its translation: CASSYGGGNTEAFF.